This is a list of T cell receptor beta chains from one sample in a study of T-cell reconstitution after alpha-beta-depleted transplantation in children. TCRdb re-called the PCR reads through MiXCR, storing one row per CDR3 protein. This sample has about 260,000 distinct CDR3 sequences, with 11% found just once. The source material was peripheral blood, sampled 180 days after TCRalphabeta/CD19-depleted stem cell transplant. These receptors all come from a male patient aged 2 to 9 who had a stem cell transplant for chronic granulomatous disease, so the T cells may come from the graft donor. Each CDR3 is given with its conserved first and last residue. D genes are given only for firm matches. Clone size is shown for a subset of rows, as once, few, many or a class of expanded clone.

j_gene	d_gene	abundance	v_gene	CDR3aa	CDR3nt
TRBJ2-3	-	many	TRBV7-8	CASSLERYTDTQYF	TGTGCCAGCAGCTTAGAGCGCTACACAGATACGCAGTATTTT
TRBJ1-1	-	many	TRBV5-5	CASSLWGDRAEAFF	TGTGCCAGCAGCTTGTGGGGAGATAGAGCTGAAGCTTTCTTT
TRBJ1-2	-	-	TRBV7-9	CASSPPKSGGYTF	TGTGCCAGCAGCCCCCCTAAATCGGGTGGCTACACCTTC
TRBJ2-2	TRBD2	many	TRBV28	CASSSGTSGRKATGELFF	TGTGCCAGCAGTTCCGGGACTAGCGGGAGGAAGGCCACCGGGGAGCTGTTTTTT
TRBJ1-3	-	few	TRBV6-5	CASSYSPGPGNTIYF	TGTGCCAGCAGTTACTCCCCGGGGCCTGGAAACACCATATATTTT
TRBJ1-4	-	many	TRBV5-5	CASSSGRGYVEKLFF	TGTGCCAGCAGCTCGGGGCGGGGCTATGTAGAAAAACTGTTTTTT
TRBJ2-7	TRBD1	many	TRBV5-1	CASSRTGQASYEQYF	TGCGCCAGCAGCCGAACAGGACAGGCGTCCTACGAGCAGTACTTC
TRBJ2-5	TRBD2	-	TRBV14	CASSQDWTSWETQYF	TGTGCCAGCAGCCAAGATTGGACTAGTTGGGAGACCCAGTACTTC
TRBJ2-3	-	many	TRBV5-1	CASSLVQPTDTQYF	TGCGCCAGCAGCTTGGTACAGCCGACAGATACGCAGTATTTT
TRBJ2-7	-	many	TRBV5-1	CASSLIVRSYEQYF	TGCGCCAGCAGCTTGATTGTCAGGTCCTACGAGCAGTACTTC
TRBJ1-6	-	many	TRBV11-1	CASSQSQGPLHF	TGTGCCAGCAGCCAATCTCAGGGGCCCCTCCACTTT
TRBJ2-1	-	many	TRBV5-5	CASRPDRTYNEQFF	TGTGCCAGCAGACCGGACAGAACCTACAATGAGCAGTTCTTC
TRBJ2-1	TRBD2	many	TRBV27	CASIPAGVYNEQFF	TGTGCCAGCATCCCAGCGGGAGTATACAATGAGCAGTTCTTC
TRBJ2-5	TRBD1	few	TRBV30	CAWSGTGMETQYF	TGTGCCTGGAGTGGGACAGGGATGGAGACCCAGTACTTC
TRBJ2-1	-	many	TRBV12-3/TRBV12-4	CASRPQTQNSYNEQFF	TGTGCCAGCAGGCCTCAAACTCAAAACTCCTACAATGAGCAGTTCTTC
TRBJ1-1	-	many	TRBV29-1	CSVEGRLGDTEAFF	TGCAGCGTTGAAGGCCGTTTGGGGGACACTGAAGCTTTCTTT
TRBJ2-5	TRBD2	many	TRBV10-3	CAIAARGLAEKTQYF	TGTGCCATCGCCGCCCGGGGACTAGCCGAAAAGACCCAGTACTTC
TRBJ2-5	TRBD1	many	TRBV6-4	CASIPPRGRETQYF	TGTGCCAGCATCCCCCCCAGGGGGCGAGAGACCCAGTACTTC
TRBJ2-2	-	many	TRBV20-1	CSAPLTGGGELFF	TGCAGTGCTCCCCTTACGGGTGGCGGGGAGCTGTTTTTT
TRBJ2-7	-	many	TRBV5-1	CASSLVFGGLYEQYF	TGCGCCAGCAGCTTGGTTTTCGGGGGCCTCTACGAGCAGTACTTC
TRBJ2-1	TRBD1	many	TRBV3-1	CASSLRDSEQFF	TGTGCCAGCAGCCTTCGGGACAGTGAGCAGTTCTTC
TRBJ2-7	TRBD2	many	TRBV12-3/TRBV12-4	CASRRGIYEQYF	TGTGCCAGCAGGCGGGGGATTTACGAGCAGTACTTC
TRBJ1-5	-	many	TRBV20-1	CSARWLGSNQPQHF	TGCAGTGCTAGGTGGCTGGGGAGCAATCAGCCCCAGCATTTT
TRBJ2-1	TRBD2	many	TRBV12-3/TRBV12-4	CASSFERGEQFF	TGTGCCAGCAGTTTTGAGCGGGGGGAGCAGTTCTTC
TRBJ2-2	-	many	TRBV28	CASSYRPGRGTGELFF	TGTGCCAGCAGCTATCGCCCAGGCCGGGGCACCGGGGAGCTGTTTTTT
TRBJ2-7	-	many	TRBV20-1	CSAVPGLRWEQYF	TGCAGTGCCGTACCGGGACTTCGATGGGAGCAGTACTTC
TRBJ1-1	TRBD1	many	TRBV5-1	CASSLGQGASGTEAFF	TGCGCCAGCAGCTTAGGACAGGGGGCTTCGGGAACTGAAGCTTTCTTT
TRBJ1-3	-	few	TRBV7-9	CASSLVFGEAGNTIYF	TGTGCCAGCAGCTTAGTTTTCGGTGAAGCTGGAAACACCATATATTTT
TRBJ1-1	-	many	TRBV11-2	CASSLAPNTEAFF	TGTGCCAGCAGCTTAGCCCCGAACACTGAAGCTTTCTTT
TRBJ2-2	TRBD1	many	TRBV5-1	CASRSGTGANTGELFF	TGCGCCAGCAGGTCCGGGACAGGGGCGAACACCGGGGAGCTGTTTTTT